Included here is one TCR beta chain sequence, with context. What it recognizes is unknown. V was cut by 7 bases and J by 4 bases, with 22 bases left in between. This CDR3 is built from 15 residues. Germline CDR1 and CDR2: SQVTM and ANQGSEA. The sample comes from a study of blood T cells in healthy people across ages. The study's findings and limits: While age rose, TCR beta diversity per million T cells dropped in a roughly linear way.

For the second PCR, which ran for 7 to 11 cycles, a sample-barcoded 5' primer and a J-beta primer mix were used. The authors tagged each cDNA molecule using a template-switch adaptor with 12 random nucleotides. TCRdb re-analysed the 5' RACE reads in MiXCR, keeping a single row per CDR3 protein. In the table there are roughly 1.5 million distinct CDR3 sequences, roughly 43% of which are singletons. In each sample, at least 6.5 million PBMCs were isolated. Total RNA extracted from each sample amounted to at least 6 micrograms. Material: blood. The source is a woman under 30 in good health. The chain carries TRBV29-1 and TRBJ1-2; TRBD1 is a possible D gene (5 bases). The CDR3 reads CSGKVDSQGSYGYTF. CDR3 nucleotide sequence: TGCAGCGGGAAGGTAGATAGTCAGGGATCCTATGGCTACACCTTC.